The T cell receptor (beta chain) described here comes from a study of T-cell reconstitution after alpha-beta-depleted transplantation in children. Study-wide results and caveats: Alpha-beta T cells about two months after transplant reportedly derived from several hundred expanded graft clones. Once a year had passed after transplant, T-cell counts and diversity came mostly from newly produced T cells. Some patients showed high day-60 TCRbeta diversity, which derived from surviving recipient T cells and thymic progenitors.

This clonotype has ten or more counts. Its target is not known. The TCRbeta library incorporated unique molecular identifiers. One entry per CDR3 protein, called by TCRdb with MiXCR from the PCR reads. The sample holds about 460,000 distinct CDR3 sequences, roughly a tenth seen once. Germline CDR1 reads KGHSH; CDR2 reads LQKENI. The CDR3 length is 12 residues. V lost 0 bases, J lost 6 bases, and 2 bases lay in between. Sequenced here: PBMCs, sampled before TCRalphabeta/CD19-depleted stem cell transplant. This receptor was taken from a child aged 2-15 years with inherited bone marrow failure, due to receive a stem cell transplant. J is TRBJ2-2 and V is TRBV18; D remains unclear. The CDR3 nucleotides read TGTGCCAGCTCACCACCGCCCGGGGAGCTGTTTTTT. Its translation: CASSPPPGELFF.